This T cell receptor (beta chain) was observed in a study of vaccination and CD4 T cells after COVID-19. The Oncomine TCR Beta short-read assay generated sequence data from the DNA of cultured CD4+ T cells. TCRdb re-derived calls from the PCR reads in MiXCR, one entry per CDR3 protein. There are roughly 14,000 distinct CDR3 sequences in the sample; around 60% occur only once, and roughly 12% lies in the top ten. CDR3 length: 18 amino acids. Trimming pared 2 bases from V and 5 bases from J, leaving 22 bases between. CDR1 and CDR2 from the germline V gene are MNHNS and SASEGT. The study's findings and limits: Only after vaccination were a median approximately 86% of convalescents' reactive clones seen.

Remarks on this clonotype: Its antigen is undetermined.

Specified treatment: roughly nine-day PBMC culture with coronavirus spike peptide pools or control peptides (ViraFEST assay). ViraFEST relied on peptide pools to expand antigen-specific T cells; the TCRs were sequenced afterward. The dates of positive PCR tests extended from March through December 2020 and came before the US Alpha, Beta and Delta variants. The sequenced material came from CD4+ T cells from blood, cultured in vitro. This TCR derives from a human donor who had recovered from COVID-19. The chain combines TRBV6-1 with TRBJ2-4; D perhaps matches TRBD2 (7 bases). CDR3 coding DNA: TGTGCCAGCAGTGAATGGATACTGGTCAGGGGAGGGGAAAACATTCAGTACTTC. This encodes CASSEWILVRGGENIQYF.